The present T cell receptor beta chain was sequenced within a study of blood T cell repertoires in COVID-19. In the study overall: From T cells, B-cell-depleted T cells, or PBMCs came the material, which was cDNA or gDNA.

How the authors handled the data: Amplifying reference gene primers gave estimates of nucleated cell counts. Clones were sequenced by immunoSEQ multiplex PCR, and TCRdb holds only the in-frame ones, with some missing. V and J calls and clone size follow that table, whereas D and trimming were derived from the DNA. The sample has more than 65,000 clones, roughly three quarters seen once. Germline assignment: CDR1 LGHNA and CDR2 YNFKEQ. The CDR3 has 16 amino acids. V shed 1 base, J shed 4 bases, and the junction held 9 bases outside the gene matches. This sequence joins TRBV4-2 and TRBJ2-7, with 8 bases matching TRBD1. The source material was peripheral blood. This clonotype was sampled from a woman aged 60-70 years with acute or convalescent COVID-19. The CDR3, as DNA: TGTGCCAGCAGCCAAGCGGGGACAGGCTCATCTTACGAGCAGTACTTC. Its translation is CASSQAGTGSSYEQYF.